Following are 16 T cell receptor beta chains from one sample sequenced in a study of cytomegalovirus exposure and HLA in healthy donors (dated by TCRdb to about 2017). Receptors were amplified or captured by the immunoSEQ multiplex PCR assay. For the multiplex PCR, a mixture combining 60 forward primers for TCR Vbeta segments and 13 reverse primers for TCR Jbeta segments was used. TCRdb mirrors the immuneACCESS table, restricted to in-frame sequences. Some clones are absent from its copies; in checked studies, under half trace to an unresolved V gene, and the reason for the others is unknown. The table for this sample lists approximately 130,000 clones; 60% to 85% of them were counted only once. Approximately 3.6% of the sample is taken by the ten largest. Input material: PBMCs. Receptor source: a man under 40 in good health and CMV-seronegative.

This clone came up once. The chain is built from TRBV29-1 and TRBJ1-4; 10 nucleotides match TRBD1. Germline CDR1 reads SQVTM; CDR2 reads ANQGSEA. V was pared by 7 bases and J by 8 bases, with 7 bases of the junction left unmatched. This CDR3 is built from 13 residues. CDR3 amino acids: CSGLDRGVEKLFF. CDR3 bases: TGCAGCGGGCTGGACAGGGGGGTGGAAAAACTGTTTTTT.

The rearrangement joins TRBV19 to TRBJ1-5; D remains ambiguous. CDR1 and CDR2 from the germline V gene are LNHDA and SQIVND (reference sequence). Between the trimmed V and J ends, which lost 2 bases and 0 bases, there was a span of 8 bases. The CDR3 loop spans 15 amino acids. In DNA form, the CDR3 reads TGTGCCAGTAGTATAACGGTAGTTAGCAATCAGCCCCAGCATTTT. The encoded protein is CASSITVVSNQPQHF.

The CDR3 DNA sequence: TGTGCCAGCAGCTTGGAATACGGGCAGGGACAAGAGACCCAGTACTTC. Translating it yields CASSLEYGQGQETQYF. J is TRBJ2-5 and V is TRBV5-8; D is perhaps TRBD1 (5 bases). V lost 0 bases to trimming and J lost 2 bases, with 14 bases between them. This CDR3 comprises 16 residues. Germline V gene sequence: CDR1 SGHTS, CDR2 YDEGEE.

This chain joins TRBV5-1 and TRBJ1-3, with 7 bases matching TRBD1. This CDR3 spans 14 amino acids. The germline V gene has CDR1 SGHRS and CDR2 YFSETQ. The V and J ends lost 4 bases and 4 bases, in that order; junction bases with no gene match: 5. DNA of the CDR3: TGCGCCAGCAGCAACGGACAGGTCGGAAACACCATATATTTT. Amino acids: CASSNGQVGNTIYF.

V usage is TRBV2 and J usage is TRBJ2-7; D not certain. There are 12 residues in the CDR3. The V gene's germline CDR1 is SNHLY and CDR2 FYNNEI. Trimming took off 3 bases at V and 3 bases at J, with 6 bases between the two ends. In DNA form, the CDR3 reads TGTGCCAGCAGTGAGTCCATCTACGAGCAGTACTTC. This sequence encodes CASSESIYEQYF.

The rearrangement links TRBV9 to TRBJ2-5, with 8 bases identical to TRBD1. V shed 0 bases and J 5 bases; nucleotides not matched to a gene: 3. CDR1 is SGDLS, CDR2 YYNGEE, per germline. CDR3 length equals 14 residues. The CDR3 DNA follows: TGTGCCAGCAGCGTAGGACAGGGGTGGGAGACCCAGTACTTC. Translated: CASSVGQGWETQYF.

The chain employs TRBV2 and TRBJ2-5; TRBD1 is a possible D gene (5 bases). V was pared by 1 base and J by 5 bases, with 5 bases between. Germline V gene sequence: CDR1 SNHLY, CDR2 FYNNEI. The CDR3 totals 12 residues. The CDR3 sequence is CASSEGGETQYF. The CDR3 coding sequence is TGTGCCAGCAGTGAAGGGGGCGAGACCCAGTACTTC. Full variable domain (remainder filled in from reference TRBV2 and TRBJ2-5): EPEVTQTPSHQVTQMGQEVILRCVPISNHLYFYWYRQILGQKVEFLVSFYNNEISEKSEIFDDQFSVERPDGSNFTLKIRSTKLEDSAMYFCASSEGGETQYFGPGTRLLVL.

The rearrangement links TRBV11-3 to TRBJ2-2; D might be TRBD1 (6 bases). Germline V gives CDR1 SGHNT, CDR2 YENEEA. The CDR3 has 14 amino acids. V gave up 4 bases and J gave up 3 bases, with 9 bases separating them. CDR3 nucleotides: TGTGCCAGCAGCTCCGGACAGTACACCGGGGAGCTGTTTTTT. It encodes CASSSGQYTGELFF.

The genes are TRBV30 and TRBJ1-5; possibly TRBD1 for D (5 bases). The CDR3 consists of 14 residues. The germline gives CDR1 GTSNPN, CDR2 SVGIG (reference sequence). The germline V and J ends were trimmed by 4 bases and 3 bases, with 13 bases remaining between them. As DNA, the CDR3 is TGTGCCTGGACTTTGGGGGGTTACAATCAGCCCCAGCATTTT. Its protein is CAWTLGGYNQPQHF.

The J gene is TRBJ1-1, the V gene TRBV19; tentative D call: TRBD1 (5 bases). V lost 0 bases, J lost 5 bases, and 16 bases lay in between. Germline lookup yields CDR1 LNHDA and CDR2 SQIVND (reference sequence). The CDR3 runs to 16 residues. CDR3 DNA: TGTGCCAGTAGTATAGATACATTCGGAGGGACGACTGAAGCTTTCTTT. Encoded protein: CASSIDTFGGTTEAFF.

V and J are TRBV25-1 and TRBJ2-2; D is possibly TRBD2 (7 bases). The CDR3 totals 15 residues. Germline V gene data show CDR1 as MGHDK and CDR2 as SYGVNS. V lost 8 bases, J lost 6 bases, and 19 bases lay in between. The CDR3 region is CASERRGGRPGELFF. The CDR3 DNA sequence: TGTGCCAGCGAGAGGAGGGGGGGGCGCCCCGGGGAGCTGTTTTTT.

Turning to this clone: Other DNA sequences in the sample encode the same CDR3. The J gene is TRBJ2-3, the V gene TRBV27; D call uncertain. V was clipped by 3 bases and J by 1 base, with 5 bases between them. The CDR3 sequence is 13 residues long. The germline V gene has CDR1 MNHEY and CDR2 SMNVEV (reference sequence). DNA for the CDR3: TGTGCCAGCAGTTTTCGCGGCACAGATACGCAGTATTTT. This encodes CASSFRGTDTQYF.

Turning to this clone: Other DNA sequences in the same sample also yield this CDR3. This sequence joins TRBV30 and TRBJ1-5; TRBD1 is a possible D gene (5 bases). V gave up 0 bases and J gave up 4 bases, with 10 bases separating them. This CDR3 is built from 14 residues. The germline CDR1 and CDR2 sequences are GTSNPN and SVGIG (reference sequence). CDR3 in DNA: TGTGCCTGGAGTGTAACAGGAATTAATCAGCCCCAGCATTTT. Encoded protein: CAWSVTGINQPQHF. Using reference TRBV30 and TRBJ1-5 for the parts outside the CDR3, the full variable domain is SQTIHQWPATLVQPVGSPLSLECTVEGTSNPNLYWYRQAAGRGLQLLFYSVGIGQISSEVPQNLSASRPQDRQFILSSKKLLLSDSGFYLCAWSVTGINQPQHFGDGTRLSIL.

This clone was detected only once. This chain uses TRBV18 with TRBJ2-5; no clear D gene. Trimming took off 2 bases at V and 2 bases at J, with 9 bases between the two ends. Per the germline V gene, CDR1 is KGHSH and CDR2 is LQKENI. The CDR3 has 14 residues. This CDR3 is CASSPMKQQETQYF. CDR3 DNA sequence: TGTGCCAGCTCACCAATGAAACAGCAAGAGACCCAGTACTTC.

This clone is a singleton in its sample. This rearrangement joins TRBV6-4 to TRBJ2-3; 8 bases agree with TRBD2. CDR1 is MRHNA and CDR2 is SNTAGT in the germline V gene. V was pared by 4 bases and J by 4 bases, with 1 base of the junction left unmatched. The CDR3 spans 13 residues. In DNA form, the CDR3 reads TGTGCCAGCAGTGGACTAGCGTCAGATACGCAGTATTTT. It yields the protein CASSGLASDTQYF.

Concerning this clone: This sample includes further DNA sequences coding for the same CDR3. The rearrangement links TRBV5-4 to TRBJ1-6; D is possibly TRBD1 (5 bases). The germline V and J ends were trimmed by 0 bases and 7 bases, with 11 bases remaining between them. This CDR3 comprises 15 residues. Germline V CDR1 and CDR2: SGHNT, YYREEE (reference sequence). This CDR3 reads CASSLGRVGNSPLHF. In DNA, the CDR3 is TGTGCCAGCAGCTTGGGCAGGGTGGGGAATTCACCCCTCCACTTT.